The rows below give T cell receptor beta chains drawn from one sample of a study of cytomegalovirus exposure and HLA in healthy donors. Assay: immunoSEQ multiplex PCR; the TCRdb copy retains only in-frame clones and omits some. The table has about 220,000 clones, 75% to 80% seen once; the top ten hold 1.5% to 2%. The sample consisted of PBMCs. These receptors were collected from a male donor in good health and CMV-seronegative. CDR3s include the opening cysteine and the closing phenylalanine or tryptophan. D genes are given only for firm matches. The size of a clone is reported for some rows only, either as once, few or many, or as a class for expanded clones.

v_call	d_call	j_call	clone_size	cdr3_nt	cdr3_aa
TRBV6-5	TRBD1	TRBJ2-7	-	TGTGCCAGCAGTTTACGACAGGGATCGGCCTACGAGCAGTACTTC	CASSLRQGSAYEQYF
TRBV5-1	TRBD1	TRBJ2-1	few	TGCGCCAGCAGCTTGGAGGGACAGGAATACAATGAGCAGTTCTTC	CASSLEGQEYNEQFF
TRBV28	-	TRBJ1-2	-	TGTGCCAGCACCAAGGGGGGGATCTACACCTTC	CASTKGGIYTF
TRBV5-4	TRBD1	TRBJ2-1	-	TGTGCCAGCAGCTCAGGGGGACAGGCCGCGGGGTCCTACAATGAGCAGTTCTTC	CASSSGGQAAGSYNEQFF
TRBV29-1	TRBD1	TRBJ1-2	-	TGCAGCGTTGACCCAGGGGGATACTATGGCTACACCTTC	CSVDPGGYYGYTF
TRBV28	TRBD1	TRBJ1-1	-	TGTGCCAGCAGGGTAGGGGGCGGACGGGGCCTGAACACTGAAGCTTTCTTT	CASRVGGGRGLNTEAFF
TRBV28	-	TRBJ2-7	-	TGTGCCAGCAGTTTAGGGGGGAAACCCCACGAGCAGTACTTC	CASSLGGKPHEQYF
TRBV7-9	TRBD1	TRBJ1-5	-	TGTGCCAGCAGCGCGGGGACAGGGAGGGATCAGCCCCAGCATTTT	CASSAGTGRDQPQHF
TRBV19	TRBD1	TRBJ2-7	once	TGTGCCAGTAGTCCCCGGGACAGGGGTTTTACCGAGCAGTACTTC	CASSPRDRGFTEQYF
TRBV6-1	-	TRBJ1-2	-	TGTGCCAGCAGTGAAGACCCCAAGAGAGGCTACACCTTC	CASSEDPKRGYTF
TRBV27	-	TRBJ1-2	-	TGTGCCAGCAGTTCCGATGGGCGGGTCTATGGCTACACCTTC	CASSSDGRVYGYTF
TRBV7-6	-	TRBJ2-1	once	TGTGCCAGCAGCCCCCTACTTTCCTACAATGAGCAGTTCTTC	CASSPLLSYNEQFF
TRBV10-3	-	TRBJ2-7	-	TGTGCCATCAGTGAAGTCGGGGGTAATTACGAGCAGTACTTC	CAISEVGGNYEQYF
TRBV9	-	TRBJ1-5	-	TGTGCCAGCAGCCCGCAGGGTAATCAGCCCCAGCATTTT	CASSPQGNQPQHF
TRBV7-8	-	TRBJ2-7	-	TGTGCCAGCAGCTTTGGGAGCTCCTACGAGCAGTACTTC	CASSFGSSYEQYF
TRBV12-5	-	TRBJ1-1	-	TGTGCTAGTGGTCTCCCCGCGGTCTCTGAAGCTTTCTTT	CASGLPAVSEAFF
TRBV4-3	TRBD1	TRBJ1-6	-	TGCGCCAGCAGCCCTAAAGCCGGGACAGGCTATAATTCACCCCTCCACTTT	CASSPKAGTGYNSPLHF
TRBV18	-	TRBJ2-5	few	TGTGCCAGCTCACCAGCGATCTCGGAGACCCAGTACTTC	CASSPAISETQYF
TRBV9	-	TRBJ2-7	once	TGTGCCAGCAGCATACGACAGGACTCCTACGAGCAGTACTTC	CASSIRQDSYEQYF
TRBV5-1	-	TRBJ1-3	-	TGCGCCAGCAGCTCAGACTCTGGAAACACCATATATTTT	CASSSDSGNTIYF